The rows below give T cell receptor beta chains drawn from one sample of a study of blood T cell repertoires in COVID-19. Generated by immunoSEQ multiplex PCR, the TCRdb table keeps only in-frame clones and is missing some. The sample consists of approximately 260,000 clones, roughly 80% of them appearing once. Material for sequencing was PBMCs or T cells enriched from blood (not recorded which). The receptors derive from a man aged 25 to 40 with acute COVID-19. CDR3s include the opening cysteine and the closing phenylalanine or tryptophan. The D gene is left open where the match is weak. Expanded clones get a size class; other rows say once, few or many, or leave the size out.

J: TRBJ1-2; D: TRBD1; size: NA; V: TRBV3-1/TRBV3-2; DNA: TGTGCCAGCAGCTTTCACAGGGGCGGCTACACCTTC; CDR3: CASSFHRGGYTF
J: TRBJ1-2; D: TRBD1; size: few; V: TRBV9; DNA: TGTGCCAGCAGCGTCTCAGGGGGCGATGGCTACACCTTC; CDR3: CASSVSGGDGYTF
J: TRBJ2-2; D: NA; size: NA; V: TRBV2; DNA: TGTGCCAGCCGGAAAGGGGTAGACACCGGGGAGCTGTTTTTT; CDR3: CASRKGVDTGELFF
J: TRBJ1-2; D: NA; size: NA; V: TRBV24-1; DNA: TGTGCCACCAGTGACCACGGACAGTCTCTTCGGGATGGCTACACCTTC; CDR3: CATSDHGQSLRDGYTF
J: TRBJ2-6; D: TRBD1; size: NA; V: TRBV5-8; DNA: TGTGCCAGCAGCCGGGACAGGGTAGGTCAAAGGGCCTCTGGGGCCAACGTCCTGACTTTC; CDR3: CASSRDRVGQRASGANVLTF
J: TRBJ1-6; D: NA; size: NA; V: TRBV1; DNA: TGCACCAGCAGCCAAGACCGGGACAGGGGATTTGGTTCACCCCTCCACTTT; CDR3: CTSSQDRDRGFGSPLHF
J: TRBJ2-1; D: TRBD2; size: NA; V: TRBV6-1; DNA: TGTGCCAGCAGTGACCTGACTAGCGCCAGTGAGCAGTTCTTC; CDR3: CASSDLTSASEQFF
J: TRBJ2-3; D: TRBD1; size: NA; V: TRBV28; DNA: TGTGCCAGCAGGATCCTCGGGGACAGGGGAACAGATACGCAGTATTTT; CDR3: CASRILGDRGTDTQYF
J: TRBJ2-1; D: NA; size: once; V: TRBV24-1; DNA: TGTGCCACCAGTGATTTACCGCTTGGGCGCAACAATGAGCAGTTCTTC; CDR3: CATSDLPLGRNNEQFF
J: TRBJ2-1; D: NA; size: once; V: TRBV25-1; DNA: TGTGCCAGCAGTGATCGGCGGAACTACAATGAGCAGTTCTTC; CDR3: CASSDRRNYNEQFF
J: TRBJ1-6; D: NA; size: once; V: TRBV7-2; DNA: TGTGCCAGCAGCTTAGAATCCCCCTCTGCCCTCCACTTT; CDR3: CASSLESPSALHF
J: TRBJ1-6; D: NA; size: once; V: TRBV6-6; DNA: TGTGCCAGCAGCCCCACCCGGCAGGGGCATAATTCACCCCTCCACTTT; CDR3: CASSPTRQGHNSPLHF
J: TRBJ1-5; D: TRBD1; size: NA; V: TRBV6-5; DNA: TGTGCCAGCAGCTCGACAGGGTTCCAGCCCCAGCATTTT; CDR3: CASSSTGFQPQHF
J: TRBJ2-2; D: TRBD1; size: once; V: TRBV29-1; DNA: TGCAGCGTTGATGGGACAGGGCTGCGTGGGGAGCTGTTTTTT; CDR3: CSVDGTGLRGELFF
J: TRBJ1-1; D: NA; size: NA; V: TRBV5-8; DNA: TGTGCCAGCAGCATTCGGGACAAACTGTACACTGAAGCTTTCTTT; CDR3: CASSIRDKLYTEAFF
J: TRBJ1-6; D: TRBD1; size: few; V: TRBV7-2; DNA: TGTGCCAGCAGCTCCGGGACAGGGACGAGAAATTCACCCCTCCACTTT; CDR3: CASSSGTGTRNSPLHF
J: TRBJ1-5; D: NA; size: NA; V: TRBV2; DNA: TGTGCCAGCGGCCGGCCCGGGCGGGAGGGGCCCCAGCATTTT; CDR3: CASGRPGREGPQHF
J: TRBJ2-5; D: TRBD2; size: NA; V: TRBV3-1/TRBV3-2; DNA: TGTGCCAGCACCGAGACTAGCGGCCAAGAGACCCAGTACTTC; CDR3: CASTETSGQETQYF
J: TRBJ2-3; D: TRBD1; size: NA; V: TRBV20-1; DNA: TGCAGTGCTAGTGCTACCCCTCGGGACAGGGGCACAGATACGCAGTATTTT; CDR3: CSASATPRDRGTDTQYF
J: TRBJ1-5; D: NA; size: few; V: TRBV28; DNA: TGTGCCACCTTTACCCTCAGGGATAATCAGCCCCAGCATTTT; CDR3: CATFTLRDNQPQHF
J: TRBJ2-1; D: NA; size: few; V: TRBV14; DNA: TGTGCCAGCAGCCCCACTCGGACTTTCAATGAGCAGTTCTTC; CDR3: CASSPTRTFNEQFF
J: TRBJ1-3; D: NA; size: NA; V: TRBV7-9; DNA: TGTGCCAGCAGCCAAACCCGCCTGCAGGACTCTGGAAACACCATATATTTT; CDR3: CASSQTRLQDSGNTIYF
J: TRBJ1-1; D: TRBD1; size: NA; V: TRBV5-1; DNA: TGCGCCAGCAGCGGGCAGACAGGGGTCAACACTGAAGCTTTCTTT; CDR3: CASSGQTGVNTEAFF
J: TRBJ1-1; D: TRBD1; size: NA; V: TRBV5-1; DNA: TGTGCCAGCAGCCCGACAGGGGCGACCCTCGTGAACACTGAAGCTTTCTTT; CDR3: CASSPTGATLVNTEAFF
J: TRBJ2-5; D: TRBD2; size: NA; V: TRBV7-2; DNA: TGTGCCAGCATCCCGGGGGGGCCGGGTATGGAGACCCAGTACTTC; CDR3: CASIPGGPGMETQYF
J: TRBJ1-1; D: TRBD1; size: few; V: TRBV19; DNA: TGTGCCAGTAGTGTTGACAGGGTAATAACGGCTGAAGCTTTCTTT; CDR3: CASSVDRVITAEAFF